The rows below give T cell receptor beta chains drawn from one sample of a study of graft-versus-host responses after intestinal transplantation. These receptors' targets are unknown. Assay used: immunoSEQ multiplex PCR; TCRdb lists only in-frame clones, some missing. In the table there are tens of thousands of clones, 90% to 95% of which are singletons. The specimen comprised unstimulated CD8+ T cells sorted from spleen or lymph node cells, sampled before intestinal transplant. The receptors were sampled from a human donor who received an intestinal transplant. CDR3s include the opening cysteine and the closing phenylalanine or tryptophan. D genes are given only for firm matches. The size field is filled for only some rows; it gives once, few, many or a size class.

TRBJ2-2 TRBD2 - TRBV2 CASSQTGAGGPPGELFF TGTGCCAGCAGTCAGACGGGGGCGGGGGGGCCGCCCGGGGAGCTGTTTTTT
TRBJ2-1 TRBD2 - TRBV28 CASSFPPLAGAKNEQFF TGTGCCAGCAGTTTCCCACCACTAGCGGGAGCAAAAAATGAGCAGTTCTTC
TRBJ2-1 - once TRBV7-9 CASSTRDTDEQFF TGTGCCAGCAGCACCCGGGACACCGATGAGCAGTTCTTC
TRBJ1-5 - - TRBV13 CASSLGWGNGQPQHF TGTGCCAGCAGCTTAGGTTGGGGCAACGGGCAGCCCCAGCATTTT
TRBJ2-2 TRBD2 - TRBV27 CASSLEYTGTSSPGELFF TGTGCCAGCAGTTTAGAGTACACCGGGACTAGCAGTCCCGGGGAGCTGTTTTTT
TRBJ2-7 - - TRBV6-1 CASSEKDYGYEQYF TGTGCCAGCAGTGAAAAGGACTACGGGTACGAGCAGTACTTC
TRBJ2-1 TRBD2 - TRBV9 CASSVFLAGGYNEQFF TGTGCCAGCAGCGTATTCCTAGCGGGAGGGTACAATGAGCAGTTCTTC
TRBJ2-7 TRBD1 - TRBV7-9 CASSPGQGRTYEQYF TGTGCCAGCAGCCCGGGACAGGGGAGGACCTACGAGCAGTACTTC
TRBJ2-7 TRBD1 - TRBV30 CAWSQQTGFHEQYF TGTGCCTGGAGTCAACAGACAGGGTTCCACGAGCAGTACTTC
TRBJ2-2 - - TRBV6-5 CASSYSGGAGELFF TGTGCCAGCAGTTACTCAGGGGGGGCGGGGGAGCTGTTTTTT
TRBJ2-7 - - TRBV7-9 CASSYLTEGEQYF TGTGCCAGCAGCTACCTGACTGAAGGCGAGCAGTACTTC
TRBJ1-1 TRBD1 - TRBV11-2 CASSLGQGFEAFF TGTGCCAGCAGCTTAGGACAGGGGTTTGAAGCTTTCTTT
TRBJ2-2 - once TRBV5-4 CASSFPNSGPRYTGELFF TGTGCCAGCAGCTTTCCCAACAGTGGTCCCCGCTACACCGGGGAGCTGTTTTTT
TRBJ2-1 TRBD2 - TRBV2 CASSESSGTYNEQFF TGTGCCAGCAGTGAATCTAGCGGGACCTACAATGAGCAGTTCTTC
TRBJ1-1 - - TRBV19 CASSSSLTGNTEAFF TGTGCCAGTAGCTCTTCGTTGACGGGGAACACTGAAGCTTTCTTT
TRBJ2-7 TRBD2 - TRBV7-9 CASSISGIYYEQYF TGTGCCAGCAGTATTAGCGGGATTTACTACGAGCAGTACTTC
TRBJ2-7 - - TRBV10-2 CASNPGHGTYEQYF TGCGCCAGCAACCCGGGACACGGAACCTACGAGCAGTACTTC
TRBJ2-1 - - TRBV29-1 CSVFGSGLRADEQFF TGCAGCGTTTTCGGGTCGGGGTTACGGGCGGATGAGCAGTTCTTC
TRBJ1-1 - - TRBV5-1 CASSLEGGTEAFF TGCGCCAGCAGCTTAGAGGGGGGGACTGAAGCTTTCTTT
TRBJ1-1 - few TRBV6-1 CASSEGPGVGTEAFF TGTGCCAGCAGTGAAGGACCAGGGGTAGGCACTGAAGCTTTCTTT
TRBJ2-3 - - TRBV14 CASSQLTDTQYF TGTGCCAGCAGCCAACTTACAGATACGCAGTATTTT
TRBJ1-1 - - TRBV6-6 CASKPGLARNTEAFF TGTGCCAGCAAACCTGGACTTGCTAGGAACACTGAAGCTTTCTTT
TRBJ2-3 TRBD2 - TRBV6-1 CASSVAGDPGDTQYF TGTGCCAGCAGTGTAGCGGGCGATCCCGGAGATACGCAGTATTTT
TRBJ2-3 - - TRBV6-5 CATAGAPDTQYF TGTGCCACTGCGGGGGCTCCAGATACGCAGTATTTT
TRBJ2-7 TRBD1 once TRBV19 CASSPGTVYEQYF TGTGCCAGTAGTCCTGGGACAGTCTACGAGCAGTACTTC
TRBJ2-4 TRBD2 - TRBV2 CASSESAGEGIQYF TGTGCCAGCAGTGAAAGCGCGGGAGAGGGCATTCAGTACTTC
TRBJ2-7 TRBD2 - TRBV9 CASSPGTSGASYEQYF TGTGCCAGCAGCCCCGGGACTAGCGGGGCATCCTACGAGCAGTACTTC
TRBJ1-1 - few TRBV6-6 CASSYYQGRDTEAFF TGTGCCAGCAGTTACTATCAGGGGAGGGACACTGAAGCTTTCTTT
TRBJ1-5 - - TRBV6-1 CASSANSYSNQPQHF TGTGCCAGCAGTGCAAACAGCTATAGCAATCAGCCCCAGCATTTT
TRBJ2-7 TRBD2 once TRBV9 CASSGGLAGYEQYF TGTGCCAGCAGCGGGGGACTAGCGGGCTACGAGCAGTACTTC
TRBJ2-1 - - TRBV9 CASSPRDNFNEQFF TGTGCCAGCAGCCCCCGGGACAATTTCAATGAGCAGTTCTTC
TRBJ2-7 - - TRBV7-9 CASSSPAGAGYEQYF TGTGCCAGCAGCTCGCCGGCAGGGGCGGGCTACGAGCAGTACTTC
TRBJ1-5 - once TRBV4-3 CASSQVGGNQPQHF TGCGCCAGCAGCCAAGTAGGAGGCAATCAGCCCCAGCATTTT
TRBJ2-1 - - TRBV6-6 CASSYSGSSYNEQFF TGTGCCAGCAGTTACTCGGGCAGCTCCTACAATGAGCAGTTCTTC
TRBJ2-1 TRBD2 - TRBV28 CASSLGRASEQFF TGTGCCAGCAGTCTAGGGAGGGCGAGTGAGCAGTTCTTC
TRBJ2-7 - - TRBV6-5 CASSYQGINEQYF TGTGCCAGCAGTTATCAGGGTATCAACGAGCAGTACTTC
TRBJ1-4 - - TRBV7-6 CASSLRAATNEKLFF TGTGCCAGCAGCCTGCGGGCCGCAACTAATGAAAAACTGTTTTTT
TRBJ1-2 TRBD1 - TRBV19 CASSRDTGARGYTF TGTGCCAGTAGCCGTGACACAGGGGCTCGGGGCTACACCTTC
TRBJ2-7 - - TRBV7-9 CASSLAAGSEQYF TGTGCCAGCAGCTTAGCGGCCGGGAGCGAGCAGTACTTC
TRBJ2-1 TRBD2 - TRBV7-6 CASSLVVSGGAGDEQFF TGTGCCAGCAGCTTAGTCGTAAGCGGGGGGGCCGGGGATGAGCAGTTCTTC
TRBJ2-7 TRBD1 once TRBV7-8 CASSSYRDRGRNYEQYF TGTGCCAGCAGTTCCTATCGGGACAGGGGTAGAAACTACGAGCAGTACTTC
TRBJ2-7 TRBD2 - TRBV9 CASSGGLAGSSYEQYF TGTGCCAGCAGCGGGGGACTAGCGGGTTCTTCCTACGAGCAGTACTTC
TRBJ1-1 TRBD1 - TRBV27 CASSSLDRGYTEAFF TGTGCCAGCAGTTCCTTGGACAGGGGATACACTGAAGCTTTCTTT
TRBJ2-3 - - TRBV19 CASSISDPDTQYF TGTGCCAGTAGTATAAGCGACCCAGATACGCAGTATTTT
TRBJ2-7 - few TRBV27 CASSFKGQGVLPYEQYF TGTGCCAGCAGTTTCAAGGGGCAGGGCGTGCTTCCCTACGAGCAGTACTTC
TRBJ2-1 TRBD2 - TRBV6-5 CASSSATSGANEQFF TGTGCCAGCAGTTCAGCTACTAGCGGGGCCAATGAGCAGTTCTTC